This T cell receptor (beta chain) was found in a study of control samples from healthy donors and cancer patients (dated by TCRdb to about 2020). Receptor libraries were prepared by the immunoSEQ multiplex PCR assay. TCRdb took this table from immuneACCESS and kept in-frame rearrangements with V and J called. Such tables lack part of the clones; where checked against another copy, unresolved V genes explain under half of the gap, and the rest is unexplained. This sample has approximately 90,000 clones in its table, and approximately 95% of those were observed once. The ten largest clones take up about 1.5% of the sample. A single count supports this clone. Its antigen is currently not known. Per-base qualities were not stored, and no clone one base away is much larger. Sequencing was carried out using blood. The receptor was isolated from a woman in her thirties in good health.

The encoded CDR3 is CASQGGNTIYF. At the DNA level, the sequence is TGTGCCAGTCAGGGGGGAAACACCATATATTTT. The rearrangement combines TRBV28 with TRBJ1-3; TRBD1 is a possible D gene, resting on 6 matching bases. The V and J ends are trimmed by 9 bases and 4 bases, leaving 7 bases between them. The CDR3 holds 11 amino acids from the cysteine to the phenylalanine. Solely the CDR3 DNA is kept, with 33 bases framed from the first base. CDR1 and CDR2, looked up from the germline V gene, are MDHEN and SYDVKM.